This TCR beta chain was recovered during a study of shared clonotypes between healthy human individuals. The assay was immunoSEQ multiplex PCR, and TCRdb's table has in-frame clones only and misses some. The table lists 1,500,000 or so clones, 97% to 99% of them singletons. Germline CDR1 reads LNHDA; CDR2 reads SQIVND (reference sequence). This CDR3 comprises 13 residues. The ends were cut back, 4 bases at V and 4 bases at J, with 10 bases in the middle. The sequence was collected from a man aged 25 to 45 in good health. Material: naive CD4+ T cells sorted from blood. Subset reported: CD45RA+ positively selected. V and J are TRBV19 and TRBJ1-2; unclear D gene. CDR3 bases: TGTGCCAGTAGTAGAGAGAGCCTCTATGGCTACACCTTC. Translated: CASSRESLYGYTF.